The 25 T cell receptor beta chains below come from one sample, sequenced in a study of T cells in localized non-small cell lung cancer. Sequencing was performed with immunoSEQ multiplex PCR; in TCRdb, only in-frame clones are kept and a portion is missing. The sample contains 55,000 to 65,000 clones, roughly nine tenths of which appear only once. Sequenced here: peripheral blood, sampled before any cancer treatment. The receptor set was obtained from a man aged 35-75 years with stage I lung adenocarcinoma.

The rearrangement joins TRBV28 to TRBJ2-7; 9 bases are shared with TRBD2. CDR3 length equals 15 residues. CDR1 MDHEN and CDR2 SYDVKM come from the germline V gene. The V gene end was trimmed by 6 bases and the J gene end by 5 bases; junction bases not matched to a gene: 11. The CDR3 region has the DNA TGTGCCAGCAGCCTCCCAGGGGCGGGAGGGCACGAGCAGTACTTC. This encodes CASSLPGAGGHEQYF.

The CDR3 DNA follows: TGTGCCAGCAGCATAGCGGGAGTTTGGGGTGAGCAGTTCTTC. The encoded protein is CASSIAGVWGEQFF. The V and J genes are TRBV9 and TRBJ2-1; 9 nucleotides agree with TRBD2. With V trimmed by 4 bases and J by 9 bases, 8 bases remained unmatched. The CDR3 totals 14 residues. Germline CDR1 is SGDLS and CDR2 is YYNGEE.

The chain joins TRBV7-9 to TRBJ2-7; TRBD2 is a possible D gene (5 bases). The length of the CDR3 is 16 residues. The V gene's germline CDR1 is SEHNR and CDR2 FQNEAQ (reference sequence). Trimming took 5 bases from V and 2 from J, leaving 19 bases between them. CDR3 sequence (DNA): TGTGCCAGCAGCCCTTCGGGATGGGAGCCCCCCTACGAGCAGTACTTC. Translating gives CASSPSGWEPPYEQYF.

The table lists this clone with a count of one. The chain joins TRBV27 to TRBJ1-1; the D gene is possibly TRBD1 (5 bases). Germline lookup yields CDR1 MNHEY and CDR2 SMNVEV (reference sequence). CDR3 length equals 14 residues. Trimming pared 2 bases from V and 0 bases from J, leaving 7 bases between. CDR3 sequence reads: CASSLGGVNTEAFF. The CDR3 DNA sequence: TGTGCCAGCAGTTTAGGAGGGGTGAACACTGAAGCTTTCTTT.

CDR3 nucleotides: TGTGCCAGCAGCGCGGGACAGGGCTCTAACTATGGCTACACCTTC. It specifies CASSAGQGSNYGYTF. The chain links TRBV9 to TRBJ1-2; TRBD1 matches at 9 bases. CDR1 SGDLS and CDR2 YYNGEE come from the germline V gene. This CDR3 is built from 15 residues. J gave up 0 bases and V 3 bases, and 3 bases lay outside the gene matches.

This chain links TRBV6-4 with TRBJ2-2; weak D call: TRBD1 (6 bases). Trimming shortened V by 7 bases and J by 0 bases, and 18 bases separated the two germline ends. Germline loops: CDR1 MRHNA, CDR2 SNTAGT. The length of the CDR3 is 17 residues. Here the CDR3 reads CASKQDRKSANTGELFF. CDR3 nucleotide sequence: TGTGCCAGCAAACAAGACAGGAAAAGCGCGAACACCGGGGAGCTGTTTTTT.

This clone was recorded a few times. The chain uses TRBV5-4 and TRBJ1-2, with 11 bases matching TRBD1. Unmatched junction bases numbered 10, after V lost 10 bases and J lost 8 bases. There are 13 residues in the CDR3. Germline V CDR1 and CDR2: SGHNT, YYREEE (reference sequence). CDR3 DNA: TGTGCCGGACGGACAGGGGGCCGGTTAGGCTACACCTTC. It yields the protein CAGRTGGRLGYTF.

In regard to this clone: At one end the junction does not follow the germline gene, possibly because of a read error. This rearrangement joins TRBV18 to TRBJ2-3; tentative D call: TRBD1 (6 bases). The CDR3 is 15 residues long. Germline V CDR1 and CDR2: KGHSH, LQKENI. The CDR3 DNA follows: TGTGCCAGCTCTCCACAGGGTCTTAGCACAGATACGCAGTATTTT. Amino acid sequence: CASSPQGLSTDTQYF.

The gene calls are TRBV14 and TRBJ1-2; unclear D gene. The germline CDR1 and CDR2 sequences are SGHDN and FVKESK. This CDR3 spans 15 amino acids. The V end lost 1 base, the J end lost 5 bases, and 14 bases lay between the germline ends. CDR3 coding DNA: TGTGCCAGCAGCCAAGGCCCGGCTTGGGTGTATGGCTACACCTTC. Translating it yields CASSQGPAWVYGYTF.

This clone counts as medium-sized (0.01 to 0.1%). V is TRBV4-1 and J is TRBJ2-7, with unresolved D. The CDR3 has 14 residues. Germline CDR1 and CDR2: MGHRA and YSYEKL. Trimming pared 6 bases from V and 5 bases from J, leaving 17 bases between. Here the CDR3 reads CASSNDGVLNEQYF. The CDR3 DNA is TGCGCCAGCAGTAACGACGGCGTTCTGAACGAGCAGTACTTC.

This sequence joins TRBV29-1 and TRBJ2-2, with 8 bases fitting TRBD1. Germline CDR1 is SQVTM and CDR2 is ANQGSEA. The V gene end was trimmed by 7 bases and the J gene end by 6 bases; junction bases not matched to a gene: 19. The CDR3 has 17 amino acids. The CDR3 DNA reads TGCAGCGCTGGGGGGTTCGACAGGGGTGGTATCTCCGGGGAGCTGTTTTTT. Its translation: CSAGGFDRGGISGELFF.

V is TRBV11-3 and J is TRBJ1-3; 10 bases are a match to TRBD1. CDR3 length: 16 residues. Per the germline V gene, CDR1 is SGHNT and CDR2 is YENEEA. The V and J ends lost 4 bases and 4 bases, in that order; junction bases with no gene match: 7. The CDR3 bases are TGTGCCAGCAGCTCCAACGACAGGGGGCCCGGAAACACCATATATTTT. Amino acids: CASSSNDRGPGNTIYF.

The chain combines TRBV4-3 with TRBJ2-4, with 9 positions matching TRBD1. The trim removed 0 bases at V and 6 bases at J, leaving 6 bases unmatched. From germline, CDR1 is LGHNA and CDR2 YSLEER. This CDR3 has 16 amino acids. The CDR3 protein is CASSQEQGTGRNIQYF. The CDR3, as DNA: TGCGCCAGCAGCCAAGAACAAGGGACAGGGAGAAACATTCAGTACTTC.

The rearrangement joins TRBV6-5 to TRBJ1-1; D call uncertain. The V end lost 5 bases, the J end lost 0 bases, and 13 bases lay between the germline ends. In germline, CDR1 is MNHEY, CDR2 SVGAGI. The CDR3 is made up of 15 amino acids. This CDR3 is CASSVQRQLNTEAFF. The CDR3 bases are TGTGCCAGCAGTGTGCAGAGACAACTGAACACTGAAGCTTTCTTT.

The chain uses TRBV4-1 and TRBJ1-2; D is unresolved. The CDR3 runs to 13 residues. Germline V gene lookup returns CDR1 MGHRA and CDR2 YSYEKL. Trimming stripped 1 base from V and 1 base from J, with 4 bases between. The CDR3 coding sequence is TGCGCCAGCAGCCAAGGGCTTAACTATGGCTACACCTTC. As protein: CASSQGLNYGYTF.

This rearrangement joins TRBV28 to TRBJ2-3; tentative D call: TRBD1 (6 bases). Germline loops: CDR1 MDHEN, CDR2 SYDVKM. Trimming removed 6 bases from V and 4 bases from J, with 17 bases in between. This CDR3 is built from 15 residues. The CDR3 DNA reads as TGTGCCAGCAGGAAACAGGGTTTCCTTGCAGATACGCAGTATTTT. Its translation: CASRKQGFLADTQYF.

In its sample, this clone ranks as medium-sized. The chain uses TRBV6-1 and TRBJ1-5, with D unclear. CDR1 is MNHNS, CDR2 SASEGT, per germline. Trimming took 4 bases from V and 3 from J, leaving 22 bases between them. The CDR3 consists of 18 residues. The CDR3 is CASSASGGLTPNNQPQHF. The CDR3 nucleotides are TGTGCCAGCAGTGCCTCGGGAGGGCTTACACCGAACAATCAGCCCCAGCATTTT.

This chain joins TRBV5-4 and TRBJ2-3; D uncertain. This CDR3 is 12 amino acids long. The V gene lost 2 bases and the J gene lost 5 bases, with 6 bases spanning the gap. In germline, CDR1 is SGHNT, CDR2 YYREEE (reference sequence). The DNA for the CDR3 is TGTGCCAGCAGCTTCTCGGGAGATACGCAGTATTTT. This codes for CASSFSGDTQYF.

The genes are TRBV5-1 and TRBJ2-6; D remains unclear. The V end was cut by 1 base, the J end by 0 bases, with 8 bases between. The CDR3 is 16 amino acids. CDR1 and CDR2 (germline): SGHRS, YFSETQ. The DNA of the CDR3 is TGCGCCAGCAGCTTGCCTGGTGGCTCTGGGGCCAACGTCCTGACTTTC. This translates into CASSLPGGSGANVLTF.

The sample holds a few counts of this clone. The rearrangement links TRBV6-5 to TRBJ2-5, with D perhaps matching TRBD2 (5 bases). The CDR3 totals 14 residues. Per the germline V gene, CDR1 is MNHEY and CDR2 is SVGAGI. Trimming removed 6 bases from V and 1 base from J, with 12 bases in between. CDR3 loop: CASSQIGSQETQYF. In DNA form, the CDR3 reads TGTGCCAGCAGCCAAATTGGGAGCCAAGAGACCCAGTACTTC.

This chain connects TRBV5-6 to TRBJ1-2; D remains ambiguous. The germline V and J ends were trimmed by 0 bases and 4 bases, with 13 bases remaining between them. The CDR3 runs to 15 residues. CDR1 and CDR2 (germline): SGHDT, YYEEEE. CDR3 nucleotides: TGTGCCAGCAGCTTGGTCTCCAGCACCGTCTATGGCTACACCTTC. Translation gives CASSLVSSTVYGYTF. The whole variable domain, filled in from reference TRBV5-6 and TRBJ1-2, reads DAGVTQSPTHLIKTRGQQVTLRCSPKSGHDTVSWYQQALGQGPQFIFQYYEEEERQRGNFPDRFSGHQFPNYSSELNVNALLLGDSALYLCASSLVSSTVYGYTFGSGTRLTVV.

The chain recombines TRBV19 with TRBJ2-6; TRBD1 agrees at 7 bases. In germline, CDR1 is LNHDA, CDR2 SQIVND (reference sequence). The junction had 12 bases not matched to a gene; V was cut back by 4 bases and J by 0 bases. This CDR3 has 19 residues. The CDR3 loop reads CASSSPLGQRFSGANVLTF. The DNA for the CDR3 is TGTGCCAGTAGTAGTCCCTTGGGACAGCGATTCTCTGGGGCCAACGTCCTGACTTTC.

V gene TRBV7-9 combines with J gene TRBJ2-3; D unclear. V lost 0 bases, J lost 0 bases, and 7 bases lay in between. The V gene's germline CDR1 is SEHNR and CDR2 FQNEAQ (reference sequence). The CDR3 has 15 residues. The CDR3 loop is CASSLADISTDTQYF. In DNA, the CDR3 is TGTGCCAGCAGCTTAGCGGATATTAGCACAGATACGCAGTATTTT.

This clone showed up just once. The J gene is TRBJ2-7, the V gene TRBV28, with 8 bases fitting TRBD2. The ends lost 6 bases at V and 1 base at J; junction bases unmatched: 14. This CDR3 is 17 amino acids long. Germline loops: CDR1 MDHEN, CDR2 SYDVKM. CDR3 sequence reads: CASSWSVSGRRSYEQYF. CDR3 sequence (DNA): TGTGCCAGCAGCTGGTCAGTGAGCGGGAGAAGATCCTACGAGCAGTACTTC.

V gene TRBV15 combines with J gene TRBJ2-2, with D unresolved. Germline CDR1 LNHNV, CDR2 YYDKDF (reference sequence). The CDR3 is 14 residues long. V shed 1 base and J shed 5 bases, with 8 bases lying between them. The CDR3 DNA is TGTGCCACCAGCAGAGCCTTTGGGACCGGGGAGCTGTTTTTT. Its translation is CATSRAFGTGELFF.